Included here is one T cell receptor (beta chain) sequence, with context. Antigen unknown. The method was immunoSEQ multiplex PCR; TCRdb's version includes in-frame clones alone and lacks a portion of them. The table lists 110,000 or so clones, more than 70% of them singletons. This sample is drawn from a study of T cell responses to AZD1222 COVID-19 vaccine. Study-level points and caveats: Receipt of two AZD1222 doses was followed by a rise in Spike-specific TCR breadth and depth.

Trimming removed 7 bases at V and 3 bases at J, with 16 bases between. In germline, CDR1 is SGDLS, CDR2 YYNGEE. The CDR3 runs to 14 residues. The TCR comes from an adult who received the AZD1222 COVID-19 vaccine. The V and J genes are TRBV9 and TRBJ1-1; possibly TRBD1 for D (6 bases). The sequencing used peripheral blood, collected 28 days after the second AZD1222 dose. In DNA form, the CDR3 reads TGTGCCAGCGCAATGATGGAGGGGGACACTGAAGCTTTCTTT. This gives the protein CASAMMEGDTEAFF.